These 13 T cell receptor beta chains share one sample of origin, sequenced in a study of blood T cell repertoires in COVID-19. Clones were sequenced by immunoSEQ multiplex PCR, and TCRdb holds only the in-frame ones, with some missing. The table records about 250,000 clones, around 90% of them present only once. Sequencing was carried out using PBMCs or T cells enriched from blood (not recorded which). The receptors originated from a woman younger than 45 with acute COVID-19.

The chain links TRBV6-1 to TRBJ2-7; D is possibly TRBD1 (5 bases). V was cut by 0 bases and J by 2 bases, with 20 bases left in between. Germline V gives CDR1 MNHNS, CDR2 SASEGT. This CDR3 is built from 18 residues. This CDR3 is CASSEAPLVSGLTYEQYF. The CDR3 DNA reads as TGTGCCAGCAGTGAAGCGCCCTTAGTCTCAGGGTTAACCTACGAGCAGTACTTC.

V is TRBV10-3 and J is TRBJ1-5, with a possible D match to TRBD1 (6 bases). CDR3 length: 13 amino acids. V was clipped by 6 bases and J by 1 base, with 7 bases between them. Germline V gene lookup returns CDR1 ENHRY and CDR2 SYGVKD. DNA of the CDR3: TGTGCCATCAGGAGGGGGAGCAATCAGCCCCAGCATTTT. This encodes CAIRRGSNQPQHF.

V usage is TRBV29-1 and J usage is TRBJ2-5; tentatively, D is TRBD1 (5 bases). Germline V gene lookup returns CDR1 SQVTM and CDR2 ANQGSEA. V lost 4 bases and J 7 bases, leaving 16 bases between the germline ends. The CDR3 has 13 residues. The CDR3 nucleotides are TGCAGCGTTGCGATCAGGGAAGTTGGGACCCAGTACTTC. This encodes CSVAIREVGTQYF. The full variable domain, in which reference TRBV29-1 and TRBJ2-5 provide the parts outside the CDR3, is SAVISQKPSRDICQRGTSLTIQCQVDSQVTMMFWYRQQPGQSLTLIATANQGSEATYESGFVIDKFPISRPNLTFSTLTVSNMSPEDSSIYLCSVAIREVGTQYFGPGTRLLVL.

The chain is built from TRBV20-1 and TRBJ2-2; 11 nucleotides agree with TRBD1. This CDR3 comprises 13 residues. J gave up 9 bases and V 3 bases, and 3 bases lay outside the gene matches. Germline loops: CDR1 DFQATT, CDR2 SNEGSKA (reference sequence). In DNA form, the CDR3 reads TGCAGTGCTAGTAGGACAGGGGGCCGGGAGCTGTTTTTT. Protein: CSASRTGGRELFF.

The chain uses TRBV9 and TRBJ2-5, with TRBD1 identical over 10 bases. V trimming: 6 bases; J trimming: 5 bases; junction bases outside the gene matches: 10. Germline V CDR1 and CDR2: SGDLS, YYNGEE. The CDR3 extends over 15 amino acids. The CDR3 DNA reads TGTGCCAGCACCCGGGACAGGGGAGAACTCGAGACCCAGTACTTC. This encodes CASTRDRGELETQYF.

The rearrangement links TRBV12-3 or TRBV12-4 to TRBJ1-3, with D unclear. The CDR3 has 13 amino acids. The ends were cut back, 7 bases at V and 2 bases at J, with 9 bases in the middle. CDR3 loop: CASTPRAGNTIYF. The CDR3 coding sequence is TGTGCCAGCACCCCGAGGGCTGGAAACACCATATATTTT.

The V gene is TRBV27, the J gene TRBJ2-7; 11 nucleotides match TRBD1. Germline CDR1 is MNHEY and CDR2 is SMNVEV (reference sequence). The CDR3 spans 15 residues. V dropped 4 bases and J dropped 2; count of bases not matched to a gene: 4. The CDR3 DNA reads TGTGCCAGCAGTTATGGGACAGGGGGAACCTACGAGCAGTACTTC. It translates to CASSYGTGGTYEQYF.

V gene TRBV9 combines with J gene TRBJ2-5, with D possibly TRBD2 on 6 matching bases. This CDR3 comprises 15 residues. The V and J ends lost 3 bases and 5 bases respectively, with 17 bases between them. Germline CDR1 SGDLS, CDR2 YYNGEE. Written as DNA, the CDR3 is TGTGCCAGCAGCGGGGTGGGGGGAGCTCGGGAGACCCAGTACTTC. Protein product: CASSGVGGARETQYF.

The genes are TRBV11-3 and TRBJ2-2; D call uncertain. Trimming took off 0 bases at V and 7 bases at J, with 6 bases between the two ends. The CDR3 is made up of 13 amino acids. CDR1 SGHNT and CDR2 YENEEA come from the germline V gene. The CDR3 loop is CASSLEDNGELFF. DNA of the CDR3: TGTGCCAGCAGCTTAGAAGACAACGGGGAGCTGTTTTTT.

The CDR3 DNA is TGTGCCAGCAGCCCGTTCCAGCGGACAGATAGCAATCAGCCCCAGCATTTT. This codes for CASSPFQRTDSNQPQHF. This chain links TRBV5-4 with TRBJ1-5, with D perhaps TRBD1 (6 bases). V gave up 4 bases and J gave up 0 bases, with 17 bases separating them. The germline gives CDR1 SGHNT, CDR2 YYREEE (reference sequence). The CDR3 consists of 17 residues.

This clone was seen a single time. The J gene is TRBJ2-2, the V gene TRBV6-1, with TRBD2 as a possible D gene (5 bases). Germline assignment: CDR1 MNHNS and CDR2 SASEGT. Trimming cost V 1 base and J 4 bases, with 13 bases left between them. The CDR3 extends over 16 amino acids. CDR3 region: CASSEGGSRGTGELFF. The CDR3 nucleotides read TGTGCCAGCAGTGAAGGAGGTTCACGGGGCACCGGGGAGCTGTTTTTT.

V gene TRBV19 combines with J gene TRBJ1-1, with D unclear. The CDR3 has 15 amino acids. Germline CDR1 reads LNHDA; CDR2 reads SQIVND (reference sequence). V lost 5 bases, J lost 4 bases, and 17 bases lay in between. The CDR3 coding sequence is TGTGCCAGTAGTCCTCAACCTACCCGGGGCACTGAAGCTTTCTTT. It is translated as CASSPQPTRGTEAFF.

The chain uses TRBV19 and TRBJ1-5; D perhaps matches TRBD1 (6 bases). CDR1 LNHDA and CDR2 SQIVND come from the germline V gene (reference sequence). Trimming pared 6 bases from V and 1 base from J, leaving 13 bases between. This CDR3 has 15 residues. The CDR3 sequence: CASSSGVTSNQPQHF. The CDR3 DNA reads as TGTGCCAGTAGCTCAGGGGTAACGAGCAATCAGCCCCAGCATTTT.